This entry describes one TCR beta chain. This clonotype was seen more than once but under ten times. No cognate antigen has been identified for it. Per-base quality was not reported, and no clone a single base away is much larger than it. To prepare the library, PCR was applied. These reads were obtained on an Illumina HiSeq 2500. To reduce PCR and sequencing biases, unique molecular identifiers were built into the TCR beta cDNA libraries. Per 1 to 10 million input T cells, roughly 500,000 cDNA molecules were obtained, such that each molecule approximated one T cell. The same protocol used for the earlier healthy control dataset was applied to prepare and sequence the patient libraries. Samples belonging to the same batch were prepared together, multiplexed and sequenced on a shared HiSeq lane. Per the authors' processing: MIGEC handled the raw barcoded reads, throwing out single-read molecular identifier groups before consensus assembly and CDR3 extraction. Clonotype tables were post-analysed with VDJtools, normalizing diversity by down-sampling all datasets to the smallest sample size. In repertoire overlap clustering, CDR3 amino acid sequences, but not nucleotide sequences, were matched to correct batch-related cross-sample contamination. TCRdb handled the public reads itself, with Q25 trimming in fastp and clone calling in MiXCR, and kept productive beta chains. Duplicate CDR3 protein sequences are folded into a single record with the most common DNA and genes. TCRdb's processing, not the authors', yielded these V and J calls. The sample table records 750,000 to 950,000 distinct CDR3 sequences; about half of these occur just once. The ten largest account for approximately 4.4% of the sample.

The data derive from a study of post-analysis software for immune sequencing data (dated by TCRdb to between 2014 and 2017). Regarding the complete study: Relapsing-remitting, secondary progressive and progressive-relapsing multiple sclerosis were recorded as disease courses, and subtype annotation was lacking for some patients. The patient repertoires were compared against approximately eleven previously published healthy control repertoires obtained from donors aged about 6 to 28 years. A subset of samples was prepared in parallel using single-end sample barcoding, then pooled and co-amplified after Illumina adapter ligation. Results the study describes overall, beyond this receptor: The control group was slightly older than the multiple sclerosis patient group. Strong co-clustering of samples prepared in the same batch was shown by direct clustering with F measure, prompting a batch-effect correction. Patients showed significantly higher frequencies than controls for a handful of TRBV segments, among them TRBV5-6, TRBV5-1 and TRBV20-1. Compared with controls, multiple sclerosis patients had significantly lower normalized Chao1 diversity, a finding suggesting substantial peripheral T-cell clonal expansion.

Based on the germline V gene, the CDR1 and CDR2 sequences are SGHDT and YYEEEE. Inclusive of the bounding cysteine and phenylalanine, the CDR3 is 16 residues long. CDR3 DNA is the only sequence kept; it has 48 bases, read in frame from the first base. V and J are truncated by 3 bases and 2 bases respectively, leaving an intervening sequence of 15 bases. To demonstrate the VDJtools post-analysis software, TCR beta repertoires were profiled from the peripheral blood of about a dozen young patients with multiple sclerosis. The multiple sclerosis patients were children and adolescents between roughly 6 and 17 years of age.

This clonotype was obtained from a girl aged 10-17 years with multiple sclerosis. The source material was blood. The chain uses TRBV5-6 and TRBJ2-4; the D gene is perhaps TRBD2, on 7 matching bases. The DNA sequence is TGTGCCAGCAGCTCGGGGGGCGGGGGCACCAAAAACATTCAGTACTTC. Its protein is CASSSGGGGTKNIQYF. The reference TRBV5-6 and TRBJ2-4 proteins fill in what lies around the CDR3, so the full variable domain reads DAGVTQSPTHLIKTRGQQVTLRCSPKSGHDTVSWYQQALGQGPQFIFQYYEEEERQRGNFPDRFSGHQFPNYSSELNVNALLLGDSALYLCASSSGGGGTKNIQYFGAGTRLSVL.